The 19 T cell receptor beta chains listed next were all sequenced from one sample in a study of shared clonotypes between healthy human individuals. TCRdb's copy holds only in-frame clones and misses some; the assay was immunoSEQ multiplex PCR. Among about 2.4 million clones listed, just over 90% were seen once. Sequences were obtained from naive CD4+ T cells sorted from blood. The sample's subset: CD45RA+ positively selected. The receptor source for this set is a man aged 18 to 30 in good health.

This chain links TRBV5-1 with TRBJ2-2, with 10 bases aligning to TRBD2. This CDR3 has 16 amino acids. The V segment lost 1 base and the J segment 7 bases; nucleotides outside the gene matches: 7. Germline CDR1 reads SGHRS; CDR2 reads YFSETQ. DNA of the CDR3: TGCGCCAGCAGCTTGAGCCTAGCGGGAGCAAACGGGGAGCTGTTTTTT. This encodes CASSLSLAGANGELFF.

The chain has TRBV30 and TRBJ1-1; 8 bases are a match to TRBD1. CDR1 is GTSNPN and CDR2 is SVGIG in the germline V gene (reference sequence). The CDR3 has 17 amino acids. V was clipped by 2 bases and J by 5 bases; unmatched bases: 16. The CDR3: CAWSHSKTGDLLTEAFF. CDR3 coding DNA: TGTGCCTGGAGTCACTCTAAGACAGGGGATTTGTTAACTGAAGCTTTCTTT. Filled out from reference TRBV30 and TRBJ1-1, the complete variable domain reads SQTIHQWPATLVQPVGSPLSLECTVEGTSNPNLYWYRQAAGRGLQLLFYSVGIGQISSEVPQNLSASRPQDRQFILSSKKLLLSDSGFYLCAWSHSKTGDLLTEAFFGQGTRLTVV.

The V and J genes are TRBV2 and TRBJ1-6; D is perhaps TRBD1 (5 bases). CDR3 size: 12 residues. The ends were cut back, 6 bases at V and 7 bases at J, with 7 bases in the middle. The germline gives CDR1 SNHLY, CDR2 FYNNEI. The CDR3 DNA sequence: TGTGCCAGCAGCGGGGCCAATTCACCCCTCCACTTT. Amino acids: CASSGANSPLHF.

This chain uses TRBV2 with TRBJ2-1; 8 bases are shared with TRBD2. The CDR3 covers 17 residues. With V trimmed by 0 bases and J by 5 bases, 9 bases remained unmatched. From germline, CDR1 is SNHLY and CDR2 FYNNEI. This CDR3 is CASSEALLAGGDNEQFF. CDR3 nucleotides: TGTGCCAGCAGTGAAGCGCTTCTGGCGGGGGGAGACAATGAGCAGTTCTTC.

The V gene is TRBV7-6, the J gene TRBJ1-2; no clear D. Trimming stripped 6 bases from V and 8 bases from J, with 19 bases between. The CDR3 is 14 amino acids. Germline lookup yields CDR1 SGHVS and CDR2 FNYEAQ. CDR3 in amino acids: CASSSYGPQEGYTF. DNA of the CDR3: TGTGCCAGCAGTTCTTACGGGCCCCAGGAAGGCTACACCTTC.

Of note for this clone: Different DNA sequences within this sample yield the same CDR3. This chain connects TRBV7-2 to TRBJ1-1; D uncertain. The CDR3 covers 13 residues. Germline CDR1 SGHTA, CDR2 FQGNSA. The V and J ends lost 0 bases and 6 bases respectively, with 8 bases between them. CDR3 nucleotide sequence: TGTGCCAGCAGCTTAGCCGGAACCCCTGAAGCTTTCTTT. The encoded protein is CASSLAGTPEAFF.

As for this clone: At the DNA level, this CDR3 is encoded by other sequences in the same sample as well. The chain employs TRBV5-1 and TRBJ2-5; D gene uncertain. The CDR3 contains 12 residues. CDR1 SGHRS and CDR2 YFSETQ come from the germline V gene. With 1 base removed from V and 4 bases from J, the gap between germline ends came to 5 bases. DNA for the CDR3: TGCGCCAGCAGCTTGCCAGCAGAGACCCAGTACTTC. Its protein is CASSLPAETQYF.

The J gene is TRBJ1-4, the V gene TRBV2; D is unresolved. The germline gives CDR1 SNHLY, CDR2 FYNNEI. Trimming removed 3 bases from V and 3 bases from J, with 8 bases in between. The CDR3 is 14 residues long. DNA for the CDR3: TGTGCCAGCAGTGAGGGTCCGGCTAATGAAAAACTGTTTTTT. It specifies CASSEGPANEKLFF.

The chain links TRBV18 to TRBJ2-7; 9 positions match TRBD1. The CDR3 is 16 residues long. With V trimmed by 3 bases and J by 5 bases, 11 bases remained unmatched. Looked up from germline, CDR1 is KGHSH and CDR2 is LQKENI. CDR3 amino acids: CASSPPGTGPKNEQYF. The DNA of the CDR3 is TGTGCCAGCTCACCCCCGGGGACAGGGCCCAAGAACGAGCAGTACTTC.

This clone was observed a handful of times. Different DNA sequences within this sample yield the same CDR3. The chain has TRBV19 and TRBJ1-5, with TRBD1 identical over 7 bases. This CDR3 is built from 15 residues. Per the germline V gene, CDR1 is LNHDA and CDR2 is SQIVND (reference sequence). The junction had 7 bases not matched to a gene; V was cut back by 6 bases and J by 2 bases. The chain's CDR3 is CASSIGGGGNQPQHF. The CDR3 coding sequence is TGTGCCAGTAGCATTGGAGGGGGCGGCAATCAGCCCCAGCATTTT. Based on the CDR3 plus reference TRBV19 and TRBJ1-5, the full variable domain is DGGITQSPKYLFRKEGQNVTLSCEQNLNHDAMYWYRQDPGQGLRLIYYSQIVNDFQKGDIAEGYSVSREKKESFPLTVTSAQKNPTAFYLCASSIGGGGNQPQHFGDGTRLSIL.

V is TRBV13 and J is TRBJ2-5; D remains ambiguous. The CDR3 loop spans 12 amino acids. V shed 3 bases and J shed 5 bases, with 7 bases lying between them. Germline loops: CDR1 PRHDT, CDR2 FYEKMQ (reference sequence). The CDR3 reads CASSFWSETQYF. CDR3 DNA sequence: TGTGCCAGCAGCTTTTGGTCGGAGACCCAGTACTTC.

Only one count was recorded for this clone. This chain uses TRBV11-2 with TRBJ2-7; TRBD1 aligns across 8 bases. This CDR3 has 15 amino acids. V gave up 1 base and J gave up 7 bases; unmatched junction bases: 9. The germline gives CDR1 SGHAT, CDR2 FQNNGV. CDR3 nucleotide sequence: TGTGCCAGCAGCTTAGGGGGACCAGGGGGCAGGGAGCAGTACTTC. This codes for CASSLGGPGGREQYF.

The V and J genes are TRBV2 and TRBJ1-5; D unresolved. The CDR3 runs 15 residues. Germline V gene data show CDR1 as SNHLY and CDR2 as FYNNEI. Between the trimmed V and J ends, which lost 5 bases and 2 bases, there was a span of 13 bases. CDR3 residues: CASSLQVLGNQPQHF. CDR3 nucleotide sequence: TGTGCCAGCAGTCTTCAGGTATTGGGCAATCAGCCCCAGCATTTT.

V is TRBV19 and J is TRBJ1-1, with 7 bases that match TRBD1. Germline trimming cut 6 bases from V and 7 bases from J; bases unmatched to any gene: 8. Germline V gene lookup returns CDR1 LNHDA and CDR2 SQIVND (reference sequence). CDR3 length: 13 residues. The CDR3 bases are TGTGCCAGTAGACGGGACAGCTATAATGAAGCTTTCTTT. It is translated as CASRRDSYNEAFF.

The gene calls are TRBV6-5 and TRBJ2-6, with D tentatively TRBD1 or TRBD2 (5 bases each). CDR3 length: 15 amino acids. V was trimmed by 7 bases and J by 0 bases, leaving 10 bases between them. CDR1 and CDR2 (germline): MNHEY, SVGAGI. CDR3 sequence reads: CASMGVDSGANVLTF. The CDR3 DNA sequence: TGTGCCAGCATGGGGGTAGACTCTGGGGCCAACGTCCTGACTTTC.

The chain's CDR3 is CASSLQGASSGTDTQYF. The CDR3 DNA follows: TGCGCCAGCAGCTTACAGGGGGCTTCCTCGGGTACAGATACGCAGTATTTT. This rearrangement joins TRBV5-1 to TRBJ2-3, with 9 bases fitting TRBD1. CDR1 and CDR2 from the germline V gene are SGHRS and YFSETQ. V was pared by 2 bases and J by 3 bases, with 10 bases of the junction left unmatched. CDR3 size: 17 residues.

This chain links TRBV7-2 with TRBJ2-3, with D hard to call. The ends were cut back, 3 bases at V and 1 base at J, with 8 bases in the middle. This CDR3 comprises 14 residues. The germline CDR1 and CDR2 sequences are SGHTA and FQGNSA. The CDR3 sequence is CASSFRPGTDTQYF. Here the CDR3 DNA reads TGTGCCAGCAGCTTTCGTCCTGGCACAGATACGCAGTATTTT.

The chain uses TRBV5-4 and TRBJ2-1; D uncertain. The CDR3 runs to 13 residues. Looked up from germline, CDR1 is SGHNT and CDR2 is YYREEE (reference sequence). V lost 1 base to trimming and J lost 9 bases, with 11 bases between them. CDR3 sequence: CASSLPLNSEQFF. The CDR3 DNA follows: TGTGCCAGCAGCTTGCCCCTGAACAGTGAGCAGTTCTTC.

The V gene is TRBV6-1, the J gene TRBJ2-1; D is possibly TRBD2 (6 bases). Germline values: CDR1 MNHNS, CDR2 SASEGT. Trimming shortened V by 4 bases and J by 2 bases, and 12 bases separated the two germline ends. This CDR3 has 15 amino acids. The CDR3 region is CASSVEGSTYNEQFF. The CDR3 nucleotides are TGTGCCAGCAGTGTGGAGGGTTCGACCTACAATGAGCAGTTCTTC.